The present TCR beta chain was sequenced within a study of CD8+ T cells in alopecia areata. Study context: Recipients were approximately 7-11-week-old female C3H/HeJ mice grafted with skin from approximately 6-12-month-old C3H/HeJ donors with spontaneous alopecia.

Study-level results: TCRs were shared less clearly across patients than in mice, possibly for HLA-related reasons. Clonality was higher in lesional than normal scalp, especially in alopecia totalis/universalis. Scalp sequencing captures resident alphabeta T cells of normal skin too.

By share, this clone counts as medium-sized. Its antigen is currently unknown. Germline and genes here are mouse. The read finishes 4 residues shy of the CDR3 end, and the germline J gene is used to complete it. Germline V lookup: CDR1 NNHNN, CDR2 SYGAGS (reference sequence). This CDR3 contains 16 residues. With V trimmed by 0 bases and J by 5 bases, 5 bases remained unmatched. cDNA serving as the sequencing template came from extracted, reverse transcribed RNA. The assay was immunoSEQ multiplex PCR, and TCRdb's table has in-frame clones only and misses some. This repertoire lists about 2,000 clones without singletons; over 40% sits in the top ten.

Material for sequencing was lesional skin. The receptor's source is a C3H/HeJ mouse with alopecia areata. The strain's MHC haplotype is H2-k. The chain couples TRBV13-2 to TRBJ2-2; 9 bases agree with TRBD1. The DNA read from the CDR3 is TGTGCCAGCGGTGATGAGGACAGGGGAGGGACCGGG. It yields the protein CASGDEDRGGTG. The full CDR3 protein reads CASGDEDRGGTGQLYF.